This entry features one TCR beta chain sequence. This entry is derived from a study of multiple sclerosis patients with progressive multifocal leukoencephalopathy. Time point described: time of PML onset. T3 refers to blood collected at the onset of PML. V was cut by 6 bases and J by 3 bases, with 12 bases left in between. The CDR3 contains 14 residues. The germline V gene has CDR1 SGHTA and CDR2 FQGNSA. TCRdb keeps only in-frame clones here, not all; method: immunoSEQ multiplex PCR. The table shows under 35,000 clones, with roughly 90% occurring only once. Source: PBMCs, taken from a patient treated with natalizumab. V usage is TRBV7-2 and J usage is TRBJ1-5, with D tentatively TRBD1 (5 bases). The clonotype originates from a woman aged 40 to 50 with progressive multifocal leukoencephalopathy. CDR3 in amino acids: CASSRTRDNQPQHF. For the CDR3, the DNA is TGTGCCAGCAGTCGGACAAGGGACAATCAGCCCCAGCATTTT.